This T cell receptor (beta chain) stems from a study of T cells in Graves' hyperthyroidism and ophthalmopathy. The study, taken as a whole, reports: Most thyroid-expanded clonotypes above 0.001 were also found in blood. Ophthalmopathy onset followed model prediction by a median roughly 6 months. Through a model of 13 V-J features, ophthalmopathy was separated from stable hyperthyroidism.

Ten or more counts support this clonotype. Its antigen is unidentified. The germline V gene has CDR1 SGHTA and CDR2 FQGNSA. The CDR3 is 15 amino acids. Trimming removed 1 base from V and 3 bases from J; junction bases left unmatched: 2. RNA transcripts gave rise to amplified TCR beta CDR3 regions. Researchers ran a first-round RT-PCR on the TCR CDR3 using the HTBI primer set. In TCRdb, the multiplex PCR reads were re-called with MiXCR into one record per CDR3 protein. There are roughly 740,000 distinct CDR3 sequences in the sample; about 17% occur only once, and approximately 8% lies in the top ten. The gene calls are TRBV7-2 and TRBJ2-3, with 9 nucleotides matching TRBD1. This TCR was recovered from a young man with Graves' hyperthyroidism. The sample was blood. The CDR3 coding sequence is TGTGCCAGCAGCTTAGGGGACAGGGCGACAGATACGCAGTATTTT. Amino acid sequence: CASSLGDRATDTQYF.